Listed below are T cell receptor beta chains from one sample, sequenced in a study of blood T cell repertoires in COVID-19. Assay: immunoSEQ multiplex PCR; the TCRdb copy retains only in-frame clones and omits some. The table shows roughly 270,000 clones, with approximately 85% occurring only once. The sequenced sample consisted of peripheral blood. Receptors originate from a man aged 50 to 60 with active or convalescent COVID-19. Both conserved end residues are part of each CDR3. Fields, in order: D gene, V gene, clone size, J gene, CDR3 DNA, CDR3 protein. A D gene is named only where the DNA matches it firmly. Clone sizes are given selectively: once, few, many, or a class where the clone is expanded.

-	TRBV6-5	-	TRBJ2-3	TGTGCCGGACTAAGTCCGGGTTCAGATACGCAGTATTTT	CAGLSPGSDTQYF
-	TRBV12-5	once	TRBJ2-3	TGTGCTAGTGGTTTGCTCAACTCGAGGGGGGGAGTCACAGATACGCAGTATTTT	CASGLLNSRGGVTDTQYF
-	TRBV6-5	-	TRBJ2-2	TGTGCCAAGAGGAGGGATAACACCGGGGAGCTGTTTTTT	CAKRRDNTGELFF
-	TRBV4-3	once	TRBJ1-5	TGCGCCAGCAGCCAAGGGAGGTGGAGCAATCAGCCCCAGCATTTT	CASSQGRWSNQPQHF
-	TRBV2	-	TRBJ1-2	TGTGCCAGCAGTCCGGGACACCGGCGGGATGGCTACACCTTC	CASSPGHRRDGYTF
-	TRBV10-3	few	TRBJ1-2	TGTGCCATCAGTGAGTGGGGAGCTAATGGCTACACCTTC	CAISEWGANGYTF
-	TRBV7-2	-	TRBJ2-5	TGTGCCAGCAGCTTAAGGGGCCCGACCCAAGAGACCCAGTACTTC	CASSLRGPTQETQYF
TRBD1	TRBV12-3/TRBV12-4	-	TRBJ2-7	TGTGCCAGCAGACAGGGGAACGAGCAGTACTTC	CASRQGNEQYF
TRBD2	TRBV5-1	-	TRBJ2-1	TGCGCCAGCACTTCCGGGAGGAAGAGCTCCTACAATGAGCAGTTCTTC	CASTSGRKSSYNEQFF
TRBD1	TRBV2	-	TRBJ2-7	TGTGCCAGCAGGAGACAGGGTACCTACGAGCAGTACTTC	CASRRQGTYEQYF
TRBD1	TRBV30	-	TRBJ2-2	TGTGCCTGGGGCAAGGGACAGCCCACCGGGGAGCTGTTTTTT	CAWGKGQPTGELFF
-	TRBV4-2	-	TRBJ2-3	TGTGCCAGCAGCCAAGGCGGAGATACGCAGTATTTT	CASSQGGDTQYF
TRBD1	TRBV12-3/TRBV12-4	-	TRBJ1-2	TGTGCCAGCAGCCCCGGGACAGGGAATGGCTACACCTTC	CASSPGTGNGYTF
-	TRBV18	-	TRBJ1-2	TGTGCCAGCTCACCCAGCAGGGGCAACCTATATGGCTACACCTTC	CASSPSRGNLYGYTF
TRBD2	TRBV13	-	TRBJ2-1	TGTGCCAGCAGCTTATGGTGGGAGGGTCTCAATGAGCAGTTCTTC	CASSLWWEGLNEQFF
TRBD1	TRBV28	-	TRBJ2-1	TGTGCCAGCACCACAGGGGTGGTGTACAATGAGCAGTTCTTC	CASTTGVVYNEQFF
TRBD1	TRBV18	-	TRBJ1-2	TGTGCCAGCTCACCGGCTCAGGGACAGGGGTCCCATGGCTACACCTTC	CASSPAQGQGSHGYTF
-	TRBV28	-	TRBJ1-2	TGTGCCAGCACCAAAACCCCAGGGGCCGGTGGCTACACCTTC	CASTKTPGAGGYTF
TRBD1	TRBV20-1	few	TRBJ1-1	TGCAGTGCCACCGGGACAGGGGTAGCTTTCTTT	CSATGTGVAFF
TRBD2	TRBV11-2	-	TRBJ2-1	TGTGCCAGCAGCTCCATAGCGGGGAGGAATGAGCAGTTCTTC	CASSSIAGRNEQFF
TRBD2	TRBV11-1	-	TRBJ2-3	TGTGCCAGCAGCTTGGGAGGGTACCCTAGCACAGATACGCAGTATTTT	CASSLGGYPSTDTQYF
TRBD1	TRBV30	-	TRBJ1-2	TGTGCCTGGAGAAAGGGACAGGGGAGTGGTGGCTACACCTTC	CAWRKGQGSGGYTF
TRBD1	TRBV19	-	TRBJ2-6	TGTGCCAGTAGTATCGGCTTCAGGGGGCGTTATCAGGCCAACGTCCTGACTTTC	CASSIGFRGRYQANVLTF
-	TRBV7-3	-	TRBJ1-2	TGTGCCAGCAGCTTAGACCACAGGGTCGGTCCCTATGGCTACACCTTC	CASSLDHRVGPYGYTF
TRBD1	TRBV15	-	TRBJ2-5	TGTGCCACCAGCAGAGATCGGTGGCAGGGGGATAATCAAGAGACCCAGTACTTC	CATSRDRWQGDNQETQYF
-	TRBV4-2	-	TRBJ1-1	TGTGCCAGCAGCCAAGTCGAGGAGGGTTTCGGTGAAGCTTTCTTT	CASSQVEEGFGEAFF
-	TRBV11-2	-	TRBJ2-1	TGTGCCAGCAGCTTAAGGCCTGACAACAATGAGCAGTTCTTC	CASSLRPDNNEQFF
TRBD2	TRBV5-5	-	TRBJ2-7	TGTGCCAGCAGCTTGGTATCTAGCGGGCCTGTCTACGAGCAGTACTTC	CASSLVSSGPVYEQYF
-	TRBV24-1	few	TRBJ2-5	TGTGCCACCAGTGATTTGAGGGCCGAGGCGGGACGACAGTACTTC	CATSDLRAEAGRQYF
-	TRBV7-9	-	TRBJ1-6	TGTGCCAGCAGCACAGGGTCAGGGAATTCACCCCTCCACTTT	CASSTGSGNSPLHF
-	TRBV28	-	TRBJ1-1	TGTGCCACCTCCTACTTTCAGGGCAACACTGAAGCTTTCTTT	CATSYFQGNTEAFF
TRBD2	TRBV25-1	few	TRBJ2-3	TGTGCCAGCAGTGCCCCTAGCGGGAGGGCCGGTTCCACAGATACGCAGTATTTT	CASSAPSGRAGSTDTQYF
-	TRBV5-1	-	TRBJ2-7	TGCGCCAGCAGTCCCACGGGGGGCCGGATCGAGGAGCAGTACTTC	CASSPTGGRIEEQYF
-	TRBV6-2/TRBV6-3	-	TRBJ1-5	TGTGCCAGCAGTTCGGGTTCCCCTCACAATCAGCCCCAGCATTTT	CASSSGSPHNQPQHF
-	TRBV5-1	-	TRBJ2-3	TGCGCCAGCAGCTTACTAGTTAGCACAGATACGCAGTATTTT	CASSLLVSTDTQYF
-	TRBV4-1	-	TRBJ1-5	TGCGCCAGCAGCCAAGTGGAGGGTCAGCCCCAGCATTTT	CASSQVEGQPQHF
TRBD1	TRBV6-6	-	TRBJ1-4	TGTGCCAGCAGTTACCTTGGGACAGGGATGGAAAAACTGTTTTTT	CASSYLGTGMEKLFF
TRBD1	TRBV12-3/TRBV12-4	-	TRBJ1-4	TGTGCCAGCAGTTTCAGGGGGGATGAAAAACTGTTTTTT	CASSFRGDEKLFF
-	TRBV10-2	-	TRBJ2-7	TGCGCCAGCAGTGAGAAGCAAGACAGGCCCTTGTCTTTC	CASSEKQDRPLSF
-	TRBV4-1	-	TRBJ2-5	TGCGCCAGCAGCCAACTGGTCGGGAGCTTGGCCCAGTACTTC	CASSQLVGSLAQYF
-	TRBV5-6	-	TRBJ2-1	TGTGCCAGCAGCGCCGGGAATGAGCAGTTCTTC	CASSAGNEQFF
-	TRBV6-2/TRBV6-3	-	TRBJ2-1	TGTGCCAGCAGTTATAGAGGGTCCCTAAGCTCCTACAATGAGCAGTTCTTC	CASSYRGSLSSYNEQFF
TRBD2	TRBV5-1	-	TRBJ2-5	TGCGCCAGCAGCCGCGGGAGGGGACGGACCCAAGAGACCCAGTACTTC	CASSRGRGRTQETQYF
TRBD2	TRBV2	-	TRBJ2-2	TGTGCCAGCAGGACTAGCGGGAAGAACACCGGGGAGCTGTTTTTT	CASRTSGKNTGELFF
TRBD1	TRBV5-4	-	TRBJ1-4	TGTGCCAGCAGCTGGGACAGAGCGACTAATGAAAAACTGTTTTTT	CASSWDRATNEKLFF
TRBD1	TRBV28	once	TRBJ1-5	TGTGCCAGCACCCCGGACAGGGGGCCCAATCAGCCCCAGCATTTT	CASTPDRGPNQPQHF
-	TRBV27	-	TRBJ1-5	TGTGCCAGCAGTTTGGTCCCAGGGAATCAGCCCCAGCATTTT	CASSLVPGNQPQHF
-	TRBV7-9	once	TRBJ2-7	TGTGCCAGCAGCTCGCAGACTAGCTCCTACGAGCAGTACTTC	CASSSQTSSYEQYF
-	TRBV4-3	once	TRBJ1-1	TGCGCCAGCAGCCAAGATCTGACAGGGAACACTGAAGCTTTCTTT	CASSQDLTGNTEAFF
TRBD1	TRBV5-1	-	TRBJ2-3	TGCGCCAGCAGCTTGGGACAGGGGATTAATACGCAGTATTTT	CASSLGQGINTQYF